One sample yielded the 10 T cell receptor beta chains listed below, sequenced in a study of tumor-infiltrating lymphocytes in primary liver carcinoma. Reverse transcription of approximately 0.55 ug total RNA with a constant-region primer produced TCR beta cDNA. It was through three nested multiplex PCR rounds of slightly modified ARM-PCR that TCR beta libraries arose. A C-beta reverse primer was combined with TRBV1-TRBV30 forward primers in the first two PCR rounds, and each round had 10 cycles. Each CDR3 protein is one row after TCRdb ran MiXCR on the multiplex PCR reads. Of about 84,000 distinct CDR3 sequences in the sample, 65% to 80% were seen once. From roughly 21-30 mg of unsorted bulk tissue, DNA and RNA were co-extracted together. What was sequenced was liver tumor tissue from sampling region 1. The subset was: tumor region T1, superior pole. These receptors were taken from a man in his forties with primary liver carcinoma and hepatitis B virus infection.

About this clonotype: No conserved phenylalanine or tryptophan is present at the end of the CDR3, so a read error is the likely explanation. The chain carries TRBV5-1 and TRBJ2-6; 8 bases match TRBD1. The length of the CDR3 is 16 residues. CDR1 SGHRS and CDR2 YFSETQ come from the germline V gene. The CDR3 reads CASSSTGEPGANLLTC. The CDR3 DNA sequence: TGCGCCAGCAGCTCGACAGGGGAGCCTGGGGCCAACCTCCTGACTTGC.

Details on this clonotype: Being one base from a much bigger clone, this may be a read error. Given the absence of the conserved phenylalanine or tryptophan at the CDR3 end, a read error is likely. The chain couples TRBV7-8 to TRBJ2-7; tentatively, D is TRBD2 (5 bases). There are 12 residues in the CDR3. V lost 1 base and J lost 6, with 7 bases in between. The germline V gene has CDR1 SGHVS and CDR2 FQNEAQ. The CDR3: CASSLVRGEQYP. The CDR3 DNA reads TGTGCCAGCAGCTTAGTCCGGGGCGAGCAGTACCCC.

Of note for this clonotype: The CDR3 ends on some other residue instead of the conserved phenylalanine or tryptophan, so this is likely a read error. The chain combines TRBV7-9 with TRBJ2-2, with TRBD2 matching 7 bases. This CDR3 is built from 15 residues. V was pared by 3 bases and J by 5 bases, with 6 bases of the junction left unmatched. Germline V lookup: CDR1 SEHNR, CDR2 FQNEAQ (reference sequence). CDR3 nucleotide sequence: TGTGCCAGCAGCTTGGGCGGGACTACTACCGGGGAGCTGTTTTCT. Protein product: CASSLGGTTTGELFS.

This clonotype has just a few counts. One junction end does not reproduce the germline sequence, and a read error may be involved. The V call is TRBV11-2, the J call TRBJ2-1, with 12 bases fitting TRBD2. Germline V gene lookup returns CDR1 SGHAT and CDR2 FQNNGV. The length of the CDR3 is 16 residues. The CDR3 sequence is CASSFRLAGDYNEQFF. For the CDR3, the DNA is TGTGCTAGCAGCTTTCGACTAGCGGGAGATTATAATGAGCAGTTCTTC.

Concerning this clonotype: The conserved phenylalanine or tryptophan is not found at the CDR3 terminus, so this likely reflects a read error. V is TRBV10-1 and J is TRBJ1-5, with TRBD1 identical over 11 bases. The CDR3 covers 14 residues. Germline CDR1 WNHNN, CDR2 SYGVQD (reference sequence). CDR3 loop: CASRRTGGNQPQHS. The CDR3 nucleotides read TGCGCCAGCCGTAGGACAGGGGGCAACCAGCCCCAGCATTCT.

This clonotype occurred a few times. The V call is TRBV20-1, the J call TRBJ2-5, with 10 bases matching TRBD1. With V trimmed by 5 bases and J by 5 bases, 11 bases remained unmatched. CDR1 is DFQATT, CDR2 SNEGSKA, per germline (reference sequence). CDR3 length: 15 amino acids. The CDR3 region has the DNA TGCAGTGCTGCCCTCGGGACAGGGGTTTTGGAGACCCAGTACTTC. This translates into CSAALGTGVLETQYF.

Turning to this clonotype: Germline and junction disagree at one end, which may indicate a read error. The rearrangement uses TRBV6-1 and TRBJ1-5, with a weak D call TRBD1 (5 bases). The germline V gene has CDR1 MNHNS and CDR2 SASEGT. The CDR3 runs to 15 residues. CDR3 nucleotides: TGTGCCAGCAGTGTGAGTTGGCGGGGCGGTCAACCCCATCATTTT. It codes for CASSVSWRGGQPHHF.

This chain connects TRBV20-1 to TRBJ2-1; D is unresolved. Between the trimmed V and J ends, which lost 5 bases and 4 bases, there was a span of 21 bases. CDR1 is DFQATT, CDR2 SNEGSKA, per germline (reference sequence). The CDR3 loop spans 16 amino acids. The CDR3 sequence: CSAEADDLSPYNEQFF. CDR3 bases: TGCAGTGCTGAAGCCGATGACTTGAGCCCTTACAATGAGCAGTTCTTC.

V and J are TRBV11-2 and TRBJ2-1, with 14 bases matching TRBD2. The CDR3 is made up of 16 amino acids. Germline V CDR1 and CDR2: SGHAT, FQNNGV. The CDR3 reads CTISYSSTSGRGGGFF. CDR3 bases: TGTACCATCAGCTATTCTTCGACTAGCGGGAGGGGAGGCGGGTTCTTC.

With respect to this clonotype: The junction differs from germline at one of its ends, possibly a read error. J is TRBJ2-7 and V is TRBV11-2; no definite D call. The germline V gene has CDR1 SGHAT and CDR2 FQNNGV. This CDR3 is 15 amino acids long. The CDR3 protein is CASSFTTGWYYEQYF. The CDR3 DNA reads as TGTGCCAGTAGCTTTACTACCGGCTGGTACTACGAGCAGTACTTC.